A selection of T cell receptor beta chains follows, all from one sample in a study of graft-versus-host responses after intestinal transplantation. The antigens these receptors bind are not known. Sequenced by immunoSEQ multiplex PCR; TCRdb stores in-frame clones only, minus some. The sample yields 70,000 to 80,000 clones, about 90% seen once. The source material was unstimulated CD8+ T cells sorted from spleen or lymph node cells, sampled before intestinal transplant. These receptor sequences come from a human donor who received an intestinal transplant. The CDR3 runs from the conserved cysteine through the conserved F or W. D genes are given only for firm matches. Some rows have no size entry. The others give once, few or many, or a class for an expanded clone.

TRBV27	TRBD1	TRBJ2-7	.	TGTGCCAGCAGTCCGCAGACAGGGTCGTGGGAGCAGTACTTC	CASSPQTGSWEQYF
TRBV6-5	.	TRBJ1-1	.	TGTGCCAGCGGCGGGGTGAACACTGAAGCTTTCTTT	CASGGVNTEAFF
TRBV13	TRBD1	TRBJ2-3	.	TGTGCCAGCAGCTTAACAGGGGACGATATACTTTTT	CASSLTGDDILF
TRBV7-8	TRBD2	TRBJ2-1	.	TGTGCCAGCAGCTTAGCTGTGAGCGGGGGGGAGAGATTCAATGAGCAGTTCTTC	CASSLAVSGGERFNEQFF
TRBV5-8	.	TRBJ1-1	.	TGTGCCAGCACGCCGGGGGTGAGCACTGAAGCTTTCTTT	CASTPGVSTEAFF
TRBV19	TRBD1	TRBJ1-5	.	TGTGCCAGTAGTACGACAGGGGCCAGCAATCAGCCCCAGCATTTT	CASSTTGASNQPQHF
TRBV11-2	.	TRBJ1-1	.	TGTGCCAGCAGCTTAGTCGCAGGGACTGAAGCTTTCTTT	CASSLVAGTEAFF
TRBV13	TRBD1	TRBJ2-1	.	TGTGCCAGCAGCCCCGCCGGGACAGGGGGCCGGGATGAGCAGTTCTTC	CASSPAGTGGRDEQFF
TRBV5-1	.	TRBJ2-1	.	TGCGCCAGCAGCTTGGCACCGGGACACAAGGTCGACAATGAGCAGTTCTTC	CASSLAPGHKVDNEQFF
TRBV19	.	TRBJ2-3	.	TGTGCCAGTAGTATAGATTCGGCTCGTCGGGGGATCACAGAAACGCAGTATTTT	CASSIDSARRGITETQYF
TRBV6-5	TRBD1	TRBJ1-1	.	TGTGCCAGCAGTTATGGGACAGGGGGCACTGAAGCTTTCTTT	CASSYGTGGTEAFF
TRBV7-8	.	TRBJ2-1	.	TGTGCCAGCAGCTTGCGGGGGCAGGGTGAGCAGTTCTTC	CASSLRGQGEQFF
TRBV5-1	TRBD1	TRBJ1-4	.	TGCGCCAGCAGCTTGGGACAGGGGGATGAAAAACTGTTTTTT	CASSLGQGDEKLFF
TRBV4-1	TRBD2	TRBJ2-3	.	TGCGCCAGCAGCCAAGTTGTGACTAGCGGCACAGATACGCAGTATTTT	CASSQVVTSGTDTQYF
TRBV4-2	TRBD2	TRBJ2-5	.	TGTGCCAGCAGCCAACTAGCGGGGACCCAAGAGACCCAGTACTTC	CASSQLAGTQETQYF
TRBV6-6	.	TRBJ1-6	.	TGTGCCAGCAGTTACGTGGCCGGGGTGGATTCACCCCTCCACTTT	CASSYVAGVDSPLHF
TRBV2	.	TRBJ2-1	.	TGTGCCAGCAGGAACAGGGCTAATGAGCAGTTCTTC	CASRNRANEQFF
TRBV29-1	TRBD1	TRBJ1-2	few	TGCAGCGTTGAAGATAGGACAGGCTATTATGGCTACACCTTC	CSVEDRTGYYGYTF
TRBV10-3	TRBD1	TRBJ2-2	.	TGTGCCATCAGTGAACTCCCGGGACAGGGCGGGGAGACTAACACCGGGGAGCTGTTTTTT	CAISELPGQGGETNTGELFF
TRBV5-6	.	TRBJ1-3	.	TGTGCCAGCAGCATGGACAGAGCCTCTGGAAACACCATATATTTT	CASSMDRASGNTIYF
TRBV9	TRBD2	TRBJ2-5	.	TGTGCCAGCAGCGTATTTCAGGGAGGGTCCCAAGAGACCCAGTACTTC	CASSVFQGGSQETQYF
TRBV11-2	TRBD2	TRBJ2-1	.	TGTGCCAGCAGCTTTGCCCCTAGCGGGGGGCCCTCCTACAATGAGCAGTTCTTC	CASSFAPSGGPSYNEQFF
TRBV11-2	.	TRBJ2-3	.	TGTGCCAGCAGCTTTAACAGGGTGTCGTATTTT	CASSFNRVSYF
TRBV7-6	TRBD2	TRBJ2-1	.	TGTGCCAGCAGCCAAGAACAACTAGCGGGGGCCTTCTGGCCCTACAATGAGCAGTTCTTC	CASSQEQLAGAFWPYNEQFF
TRBV4-2	.	TRBJ2-7	once	TGTGCCAGCAGCCAAGCCTCGACAGCCTACTACGAGCAGTACTTC	CASSQASTAYYEQYF
TRBV5-1	.	TRBJ2-7	.	TGCGCCAGCAGCTTAGCAGGAACCTACGAGCAGTACTTC	CASSLAGTYEQYF
TRBV27	.	TRBJ2-7	.	TGTGCCAGCAGTGGGGGGGGCACCCTCTACGAGCAGTACTTC	CASSGGGTLYEQYF
TRBV13	.	TRBJ1-1	.	TGTGCCAGCAGCTTAGGGAGTCACACTGAAGCTTTCTTT	CASSLGSHTEAFF
TRBV9	.	TRBJ1-1	few	TGTGCCAGCAGCCCCCAGGGCGGGAACACTGAAGCTTTCTTT	CASSPQGGNTEAFF
TRBV6-5	TRBD1	TRBJ1-5	once	TGTGCCACCCGGACAGGAATTAATCAGCCCCAGCATTTT	CATRTGINQPQHF
TRBV21-1	.	TRBJ1-1	.	TGTGCCAGCAGCAGGGCAGCTGAAGCTTTCTTT	CASSRAAEAFF
TRBV11-2	.	TRBJ2-5	.	TGTGCCAGCAGCTTAGGTGCCAACTCCATCCAAGAGACCCAGTACTTC	CASSLGANSIQETQYF
TRBV29-1	TRBD1	TRBJ2-2	.	TGCAGCGTTGAGAGGGACAGCGACAACACCGGGGAGCTGTTTTTT	CSVERDSDNTGELFF
TRBV6-5	.	TRBJ1-1	few	TGTGCCACAGCAGGGTCGAATACCGAAGCTTTCTTT	CATAGSNTEAFF
TRBV21-1	.	TRBJ1-5	.	TGTGCCAGCAGCACCCGGGACAGTAAATATAGCAATCAGCCCCAGCATTTT	CASSTRDSKYSNQPQHF
TRBV6-5	.	TRBJ2-1	few	TGTGCCAGCAACAAGTTCGGGGGTGAGCAGTTCTTC	CASNKFGGEQFF
TRBV5-6	.	TRBJ1-1	.	TGTGCCAGCAGCTTGGAGGCGGCACAAGACACTGAAGCTTTCTTT	CASSLEAAQDTEAFF
TRBV5-1	.	TRBJ2-7	few	TGCGCCAGCAGCACCGACAGCTCCTACGAGCAGTACTTC	CASSTDSSYEQYF
TRBV12-5	TRBD1	TRBJ2-7	.	TGTGCTAGTGCCCTGACAGGGGGAATCCACGAGCAGTACTTC	CASALTGGIHEQYF
TRBV6-1	.	TRBJ1-2	.	TGTGCCAGCAGTGAACAGTCCGGGTCTGATGGCTACGCCTTC	CASSEQSGSDGYAF
TRBV4-1	.	TRBJ1-3	.	TGCGCCAGCAGCCCAAGCGGTAGCTCTGGAAACACCATATATTTT	CASSPSGSSGNTIYF
TRBV25-1	.	TRBJ1-1	.	TGTGCCAGCAGTGATACGTTAGCAGCGAACACTGAAGCTTTCTTT	CASSDTLAANTEAFF
TRBV9	.	TRBJ1-4	.	TGTGCCAGCAGCGTTGGGGAGGGCCTAAATGAAAAACTGTTTTTT	CASSVGEGLNEKLFF
TRBV9	.	TRBJ1-2	.	TGTGCCAGCAGCGTAGCGGGGGGTGGTTATGGCTACACCTTC	CASSVAGGGYGYTF
TRBV15	.	TRBJ1-4	once	TGTGCCACCAGCAGAGTCGCGTATAATGAAAAACTGTTTTTT	CATSRVAYNEKLFF
TRBV13	.	TRBJ2-5	.	TGTGCCAGCAGCCCAGCAGGGGGGCCGGGAGAGACCCAGTACTTC	CASSPAGGPGETQYF
TRBV5-6	.	TRBJ1-2	.	TGTGCCAGCAGCTTCCGTACAGAAGGCTACACCTTC	CASSFRTEGYTF
TRBV6-5	TRBD2	TRBJ2-7	.	TGTGCCAGCAGTTACTCCTGGGGCGGGGGGGTCGAGCAGTACTTC	CASSYSWGGGVEQYF
TRBV6-6	TRBD2	TRBJ2-7	.	TGTGCCAGCAGCGGACTAGCGGCGGGAGAGCAGTACTTC	CASSGLAAGEQYF
TRBV11-2	TRBD2	TRBJ2-6	.	TGTGCCAGCAGCCCCGAGGGCGGGGGGCTCGGAGGGGCCAACGTCCTGACTTTC	CASSPEGGGLGGANVLTF
TRBV9	.	TRBJ1-1	.	TGTGCCAGCACCCCCCGGCAGGGGCCGAACACTGAAGCTTTCTTT	CASTPRQGPNTEAFF
TRBV19	.	TRBJ1-1	.	TGTGCCAGTAGGTGGGCCGAGAACACTGAAGCTTTCTTT	CASRWAENTEAFF
TRBV5-1	TRBD2	TRBJ2-3	.	TGCGCCAGCAGCGCAAGCGGGACCAGCACAGATACGCAGTATTTT	CASSASGTSTDTQYF
TRBV5-6	TRBD1	TRBJ2-7	.	TGTGCCAGCAACCCCGGGACAGGGGCCGGCGAGCAGTACTTC	CASNPGTGAGEQYF